A single sample is the source of the 17 T cell receptor beta chains below, sequenced in a study of blood T cells in healthy people across ages. Next came a second PCR, run for about 6 to 12 cycles, which used a sample-barcoded 5' primer along with a J-beta primer mix. Using its own MiXCR run on the 5' RACE reads, TCRdb lists one record per CDR3 protein. The sample contains around 690,000 distinct CDR3 sequences, roughly three fifths of which appear only once. Sequenced material: blood. All receptors come from a man between 60 and 70 years old in good health.

The chain joins TRBV28 to TRBJ1-5; D unclear. V lost 6 bases, J lost 7 bases, and 16 bases lay in between. CDR1 is MDHEN and CDR2 is SYDVKM in the germline V gene. This CDR3 is 14 amino acids long. In DNA form, the CDR3 reads TGTGCCAGCAGCCGCGCGCAACAGTTGCAGCCCCAGCATTTT. Amino acid sequence: CASSRAQQLQPQHF. Supplemented by reference TRBV28 and TRBJ1-5, the full variable domain reads DVKVTQSSRYLVKRTGEKVFLECVQDMDHENMFWYRQDPGLGLRLIYFSYDVKMKEKGDIPEGYSVSREKKERFSLILESASTNQTSMYLCASSRAQQLQPQHFGDGTRLSIL.

Regarding this clonotype: The junction differs from germline at one of its ends, possibly a read error. The chain recombines TRBV6-5 with TRBJ2-7, with TRBD1 identical over 9 bases. This CDR3 is 15 amino acids long. From germline, CDR1 is MNHEY and CDR2 SVGAGI. The CDR3 bases are TGTGCCAGCAGTTACTCGGGGACAGGGCGGTACGAGCGGTACTTC. Its protein is CASSYSGTGRYERYF.

On this clonotype: This may come from a read error, since a much larger clone is one base off. The chain combines TRBV7-6 with TRBJ2-1, with D uncertain. From germline, CDR1 is SGHVS and CDR2 FNYEAQ. There are 15 residues in the CDR3. Trimming took 2 bases from V and 0 from J, leaving 8 bases between them. The CDR3 reads CASSLTHSSYNEQFF. Here the CDR3 DNA reads TGTGCCAGCAGCTTAACCCACAGCTCCTACAATGAGCAGTTCTTC.

This chain joins TRBV27 and TRBJ1-1; no reliable D call. The germline V and J ends were trimmed by 5 bases and 4 bases, with 17 bases remaining between them. CDR1 is MNHEY and CDR2 is SMNVEV in the germline V gene (reference sequence). The CDR3 has 15 amino acids. CDR3 sequence reads: CASSTFTEGGTEAFF. CDR3 in DNA: TGTGCCAGCAGTACTTTCACCGAAGGAGGCACTGAAGCTTTCTTT.

This clonotype was counted ten times or more. The chain recombines TRBV29-1 with TRBJ2-1, with no clear D. V gave up 4 bases and J gave up 10 bases, with 17 bases separating them. Germline V gene sequence: CDR1 SQVTM, CDR2 ANQGSEA. The CDR3 loop spans 13 amino acids. Here the CDR3 reads CSVATEVLREQFF. Here the CDR3 DNA reads TGCAGCGTTGCCACAGAGGTCCTAAGGGAGCAGTTCTTC.

This sequence joins TRBV29-1 and TRBJ2-7; TRBD2 matches at 11 bases. CDR3 size: 16 residues. The ends lost 4 bases at V and 4 bases at J; junction bases unmatched: 12. Germline loops: CDR1 SQVTM, CDR2 ANQGSEA. CDR3 region: CSVGLAGPRSGYEQYF. CDR3 sequence (DNA): TGCAGCGTTGGACTAGCGGGGCCCCGGAGCGGATACGAGCAGTACTTC.

This chain connects TRBV20-1 to TRBJ2-1; possibly TRBD1 for D (6 bases). Trimming stripped 0 bases from V and 4 bases from J, with 22 bases between. CDR1 and CDR2 from the germline V gene are DFQATT and SNEGSKA (reference sequence). This CDR3 contains 18 residues. CDR3 residues: CSARDRAGAQRRYNEQFF. CDR3 DNA sequence: TGCAGTGCTAGAGATAGGGCAGGGGCCCAACGGAGGTACAATGAGCAGTTCTTC.

CDR3 sequence reads: CASSREGRYGYTF. In DNA form, the CDR3 reads TGTGCCAGCAGCAGGGAGGGGAGATATGGCTACACCTTC. This sequence joins TRBV12-3 or TRBV12-4 and TRBJ1-2; TRBD1 is a possible D gene (5 bases). This CDR3 is 13 amino acids long. The V and J ends lost 6 bases and 5 bases respectively, with 13 bases between them.

The table lists this clonotype with many counts. The chain combines TRBV29-1 with TRBJ2-6, with D hard to call. V lost 8 bases to trimming and J lost 0 bases, with 8 bases between them. The CDR3 is 13 amino acids. CDR1 and CDR2 from the germline V gene are SQVTM and ANQGSEA. The DNA of the CDR3 is TGCAGCCCTGGGCACTCTGGGGCCAACGTCCTGACTTTC. It is translated as CSPGHSGANVLTF.

The genes are TRBV6-1 and TRBJ2-7; 7 nucleotides agree with TRBD1. The DNA end is a closer match to TRBJ2-5, so the J assignment may be wrong. Germline assignment: CDR1 MNHNS and CDR2 SASEGT. This CDR3 comprises 15 residues. The CDR3 DNA sequence: TGTGCCAGCAGTGACACGACGACAGGGTGGGAGACCCAGTACTTC. Translated, it gives CASSDTTTGWETQYF.

The chain carries TRBV4-1 and TRBJ2-1; a possible D gene is TRBD1 (6 bases). The CDR3 sequence is 18 residues long. Per the germline V gene, CDR1 is MGHRA and CDR2 is YSYEKL. V was shortened by 0 bases and J by 13 bases, with 28 bases between the two germline ends. CDR3 DNA sequence: TGCGCCAGCAGCCAAGAGTGGGGAGTCGGAGAATGGACAGAGACCCAGTTCTTC. This gives the protein CASSQEWGVGEWTETQFF.

The V call is TRBV5-1, the J call TRBJ2-1; unclear D gene. Trimming removed 4 bases at V and 8 bases at J, with 13 bases between. This CDR3 region has 13 residues. Germline V CDR1 and CDR2: SGHRS, YFSETQ. This CDR3 reads CASSTNSVDEQFF. The CDR3 bases are TGCGCCAGCAGCACCAACTCAGTCGATGAGCAGTTCTTC.

The chain joins TRBV12-3 or TRBV12-4 to TRBJ1-2; possible D gene TRBD1, 5 bases. The CDR3 is 14 amino acids. V dropped 1 base and J dropped 4 bases, with 10 bases sitting between them. Written as DNA, the CDR3 is TGTGCCAGCAGTTTAGGCAGGGAAGGCTATGGCTACACCTTC. Translation: CASSLGREGYGYTF.

The rearrangement uses TRBV12-3 or TRBV12-4 and TRBJ1-1; 9 bases match TRBD1. CDR3 size: 15 residues. V lost 6 bases, J lost 5 bases, and 10 bases stayed unmatched. In nucleotides, the CDR3 is TGTGCCAGCAGCCCCTGGACAGGGGATGGGACTGAAGCTTTCTTT. This sequence encodes CASSPWTGDGTEAFF.

This chain connects TRBV27 to TRBJ2-7, with D perhaps matching TRBD1 or TRBD2 (5 bases each). CDR1 MNHEY and CDR2 SMNVEV come from the germline V gene (reference sequence). Trimming left V 5 bases short and J 6 bases short, with 17 bases between. The CDR3 sequence is 14 residues long. The CDR3 here is CASSIQGRGTEQYF. The CDR3 DNA is TGTGCCAGCAGTATCCAGGGCCGAGGGACCGAGCAGTACTTC.

V and J are TRBV28 and TRBJ2-6; D may be TRBD1 or TRBD2 (5 bases each). The germline V gene encodes CDR1 MDHEN and CDR2 SYDVKM. The CDR3 runs to 15 residues. Between the trimmed V and J ends, which lost 8 bases and 0 bases, there was a span of 11 bases. The CDR3 DNA sequence: TGTGCCAGCGGGACGATTGACTCTGGGGCCAACGTCCTGACTTTC. The encoded protein is CASGTIDSGANVLTF.

The V call is TRBV5-1, the J call TRBJ2-7, with TRBD2 matching over 8 bases. V lost 5 bases, J lost 1 base, and 5 bases stayed unmatched. The CDR3 contains 14 residues. In germline, CDR1 is SGHRS, CDR2 YFSETQ. The CDR3 nucleotides are TGCGCCAGCAGTCCAACTAGCGGATCCTACGAGCAGTACTTC. It translates to CASSPTSGSYEQYF.